Sequencing of this T cell receptor (beta chain) was carried out in a study of T cells expressing NK-cell markers (dated by TCRdb to about 2020). Regarding the complete study: About 8 donors provided sorted CD3+CD56+NKG2C+, CD3+CD56+NKG2C- and CD3+CD56-NKG2C+ T-cell subsets, whose TCR beta-chain repertoires were profiled. Among the eight sequenced donors, only one was HCMV-seronegative, while the other seven were HCMV-seropositive. The eight sequenced donors were randomly selected healthy volunteers, three men and five women. Illumina HiSeq 2000/2500, MiSeq or NextSeq was used to sequence libraries as 2 x 150 bp reads. What the work shows at the level of the full study, not this receptor alone: It remained unclear whether the expanded NKG2C-expressing T cell clones were specific for HCMV antigens. Those dominant clonotypes were again the most abundant among CD3+CD56-NKG2C+ cells in a few donors, at about 28.3-60.1%. For about 6 donors, the dominant CD3+CD56+NKG2C+ clonotypes were among the top 10 CD8+ clonotypes and accounted for roughly 1.0-8% of CD8+ T cells.

These reads were obtained on an Illumina HiSeq 2000. TCR beta cDNA libraries were made by 5'RACE template switching that added a universal primer site and unique molecular identifiers. Priming for cDNA synthesis came from the TCR beta constant segment, and two successive PCR amplification steps followed. The paper's data handling went like this. MIGEC was used to demultiplex reads and group reads by UMI, and MiTCR was used to assemble and quantify clonotypes. To remove erroneous sequences, TCR cDNA sequences were retained only when supported by two or more reads. The tcR package was used for downstream repertoire analysis, and clonotypes were matched between fractions using CDR3 nucleotide sequence together with V segment. VDJmatch was used to annotate antigen specificity against VDJdb, with one amino acid substitution in CDR3 allowed. TCRdb reprocessed the reads into one record per CDR3 protein sequence, lacking DNA. TCRdb's processing, not the study's, gives the V and J calls here. Per the sample table, the count is a few hundred thousand distinct CDR3 sequences. In total, the top ten clones hold roughly 5.5% of the sample.

As for this clonotype: The antigen this receptor binds is unknown.

HCMV serostatus was determined by detecting HCMV-specific IgG in serum with a commercial ELISA kit. Ficoll density gradient centrifugation was used to isolate peripheral blood mononuclear cells from blood. The CDR3 spans 19 residues, from the cysteine through the phenylalanine. Only the protein is on record. CDR1 KGHDR and CDR2 SFDVKD are derived from the germline V gene. The source is a man aged 18 to 69 in good health. The sequenced material came from blood T cells: a sorted CD56 or NKG2C T cell subset, CD4+ or CD8+ T cells, or bulk PBMC T cells (not recorded which). The chain uses TRBV24-1 and TRBJ2-5; the D call from TCRdb, TRBD1, cannot be confirmed without DNA. This receptor carries the CDR3 CATSDLRRGPRIFQETQYF.